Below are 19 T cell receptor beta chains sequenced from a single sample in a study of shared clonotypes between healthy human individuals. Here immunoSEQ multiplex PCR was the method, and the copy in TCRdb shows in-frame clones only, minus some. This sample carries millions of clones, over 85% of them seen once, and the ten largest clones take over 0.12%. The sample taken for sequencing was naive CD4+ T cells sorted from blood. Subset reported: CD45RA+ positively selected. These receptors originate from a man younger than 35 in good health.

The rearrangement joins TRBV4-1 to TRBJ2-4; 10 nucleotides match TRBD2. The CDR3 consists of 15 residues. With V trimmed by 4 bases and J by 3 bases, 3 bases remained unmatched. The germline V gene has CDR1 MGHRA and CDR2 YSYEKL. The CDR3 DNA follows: TGCGCCAGCAGCCCAGGACTAGCGGACAAAAACATTCAGTACTTC. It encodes CASSPGLADKNIQYF.

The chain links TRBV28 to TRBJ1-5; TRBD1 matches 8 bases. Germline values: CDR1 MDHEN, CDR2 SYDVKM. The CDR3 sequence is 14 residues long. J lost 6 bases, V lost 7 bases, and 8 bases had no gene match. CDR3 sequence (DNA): TGTGCCAGCACCCCCGGGACAGGAGGTCAGCCCCAGCATTTT. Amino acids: CASTPGTGGQPQHF. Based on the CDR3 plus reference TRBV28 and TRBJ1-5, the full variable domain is DVKVTQSSRYLVKRTGEKVFLECVQDMDHENMFWYRQDPGLGLRLIYFSYDVKMKEKGDIPEGYSVSREKKERFSLILESASTNQTSMYLCASTPGTGGQPQHFGDGTRLSIL.

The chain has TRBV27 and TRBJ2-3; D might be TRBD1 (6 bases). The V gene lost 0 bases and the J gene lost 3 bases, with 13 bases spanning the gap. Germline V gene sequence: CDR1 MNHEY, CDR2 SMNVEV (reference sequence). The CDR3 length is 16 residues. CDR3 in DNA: TGTGCCAGCAGTTTATCTCCCACGACAGGAACAGATACGCAGTATTTT. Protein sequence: CASSLSPTTGTDTQYF.

CDR3 region: CASRLGTGYEQYF. CDR3 nucleotides: TGTGCCAGCAGATTAGGGACAGGGTACGAGCAGTACTTC. This rearrangement joins TRBV6-5 to TRBJ2-7, with 9 bases identical to TRBD1. This CDR3 contains 13 residues. CDR1 MNHEY and CDR2 SVGAGI come from the germline V gene. V gave up 6 bases and J gave up 4 bases; unmatched junction bases: 4.

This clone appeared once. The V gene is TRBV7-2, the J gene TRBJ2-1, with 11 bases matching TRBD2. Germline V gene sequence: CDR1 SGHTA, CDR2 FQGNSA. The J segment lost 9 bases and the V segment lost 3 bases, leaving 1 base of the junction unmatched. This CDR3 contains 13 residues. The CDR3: CASSLTSGAEQFF. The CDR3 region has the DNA TGTGCCAGCAGCTTGACTAGCGGGGCTGAGCAGTTCTTC.

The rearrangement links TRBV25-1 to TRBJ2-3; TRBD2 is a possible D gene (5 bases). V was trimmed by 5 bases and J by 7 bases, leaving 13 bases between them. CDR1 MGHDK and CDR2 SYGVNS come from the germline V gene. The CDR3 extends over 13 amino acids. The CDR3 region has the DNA TGTGCCAGCAGTCCCTCGGGGTTAAATACGCAGTATTTT. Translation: CASSPSGLNTQYF. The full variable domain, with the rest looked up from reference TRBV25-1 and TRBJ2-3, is EADIYQTPRYLVIGTGKKITLECSQTMGHDKMYWYQQDPGMELHLIHYSYGVNSTEKGDLSSESTVSRIRTEHFPLTLESARPSHTSQYLCASSPSGLNTQYFGPGTRLTVL.

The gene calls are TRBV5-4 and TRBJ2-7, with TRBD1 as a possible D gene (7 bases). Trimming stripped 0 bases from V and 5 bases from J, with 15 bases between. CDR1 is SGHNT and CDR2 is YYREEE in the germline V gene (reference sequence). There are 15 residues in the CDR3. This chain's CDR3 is CASSLDAGGGNEQYF. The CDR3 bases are TGTGCCAGCAGCTTGGACGCAGGGGGAGGAAACGAGCAGTACTTC.

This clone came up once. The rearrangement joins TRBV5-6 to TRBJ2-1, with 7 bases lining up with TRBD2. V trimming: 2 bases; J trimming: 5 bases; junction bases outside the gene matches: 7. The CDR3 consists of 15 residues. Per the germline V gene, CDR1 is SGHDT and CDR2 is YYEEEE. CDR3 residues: CASSFWGRANNEQFF. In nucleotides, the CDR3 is TGTGCCAGCAGCTTTTGGGGGAGGGCTAACAATGAGCAGTTCTTC.

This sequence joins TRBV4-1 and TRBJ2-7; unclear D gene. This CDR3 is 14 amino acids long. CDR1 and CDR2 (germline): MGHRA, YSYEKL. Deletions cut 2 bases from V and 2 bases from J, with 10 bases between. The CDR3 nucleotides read TGCGCCAGCAGCCAAAACCCGGACCCCTACGAGCAGTACTTC. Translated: CASSQNPDPYEQYF.

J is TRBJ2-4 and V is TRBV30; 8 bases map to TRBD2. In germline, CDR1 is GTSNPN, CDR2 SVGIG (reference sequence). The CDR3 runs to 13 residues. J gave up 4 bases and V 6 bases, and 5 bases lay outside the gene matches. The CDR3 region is CACLSGVKNIQYF. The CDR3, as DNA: TGTGCCTGCCTTAGCGGGGTAAAAAACATTCAGTACTTC.

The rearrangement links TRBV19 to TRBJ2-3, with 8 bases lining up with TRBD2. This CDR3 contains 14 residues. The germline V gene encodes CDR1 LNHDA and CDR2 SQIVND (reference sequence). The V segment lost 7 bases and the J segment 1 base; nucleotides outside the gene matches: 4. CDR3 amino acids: CASIQAGGTDTQYF. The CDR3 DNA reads TGTGCCAGTATTCAAGCGGGAGGCACAGATACGCAGTATTTT.

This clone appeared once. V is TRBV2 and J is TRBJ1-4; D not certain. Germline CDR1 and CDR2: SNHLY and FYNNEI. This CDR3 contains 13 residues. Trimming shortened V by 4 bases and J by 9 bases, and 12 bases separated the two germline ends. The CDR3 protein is CASSGPRSQKLFF. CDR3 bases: TGTGCCAGCAGTGGTCCCAGGTCTCAAAAACTGTTTTTT.

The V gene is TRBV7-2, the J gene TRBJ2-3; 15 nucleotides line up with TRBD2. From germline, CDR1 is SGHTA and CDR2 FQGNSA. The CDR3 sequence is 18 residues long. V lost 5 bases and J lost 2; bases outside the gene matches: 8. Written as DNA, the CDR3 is TGTGCCAGCAGCCGGACTAGCGGGAGGGCCCAGCTCACAGATACGCAGTATTTT. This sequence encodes CASSRTSGRAQLTDTQYF.

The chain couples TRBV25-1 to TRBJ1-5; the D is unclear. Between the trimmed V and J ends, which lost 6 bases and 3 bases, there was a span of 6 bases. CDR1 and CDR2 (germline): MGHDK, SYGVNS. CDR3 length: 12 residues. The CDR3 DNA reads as TGTGCCAGCAGCACACTCAATCAGCCCCAGCATTTT. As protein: CASSTLNQPQHF.

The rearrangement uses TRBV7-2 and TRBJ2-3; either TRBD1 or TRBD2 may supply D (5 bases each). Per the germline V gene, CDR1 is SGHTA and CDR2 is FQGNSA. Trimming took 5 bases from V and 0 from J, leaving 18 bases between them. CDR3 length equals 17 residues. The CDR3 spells CASSPAGWGSSTDTQYF. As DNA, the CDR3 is TGTGCCAGCAGCCCAGCAGGGTGGGGGTCTAGCACAGATACGCAGTATTTT.

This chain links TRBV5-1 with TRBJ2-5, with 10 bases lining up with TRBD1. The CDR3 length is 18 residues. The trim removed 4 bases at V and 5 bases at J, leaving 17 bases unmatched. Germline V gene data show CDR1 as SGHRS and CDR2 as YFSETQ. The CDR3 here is CASSPSTGGVLSSETQYF. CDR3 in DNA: TGCGCCAGCAGCCCCTCGACAGGGGGCGTCCTTTCAAGCGAGACCCAGTACTTC.

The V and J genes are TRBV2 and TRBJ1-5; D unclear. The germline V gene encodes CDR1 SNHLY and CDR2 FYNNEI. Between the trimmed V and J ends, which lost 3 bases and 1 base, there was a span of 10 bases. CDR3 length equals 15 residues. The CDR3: CASSDNGGSNQPQHF. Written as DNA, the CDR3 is TGTGCCAGCAGTGACAATGGCGGGAGCAATCAGCCCCAGCATTTT.

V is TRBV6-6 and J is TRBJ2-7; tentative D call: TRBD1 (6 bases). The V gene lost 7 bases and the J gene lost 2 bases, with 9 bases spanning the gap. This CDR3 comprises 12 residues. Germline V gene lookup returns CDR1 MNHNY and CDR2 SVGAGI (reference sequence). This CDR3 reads CASKQGPYEQYF. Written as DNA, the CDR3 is TGTGCCAGCAAACAGGGCCCCTACGAGCAGTACTTC.

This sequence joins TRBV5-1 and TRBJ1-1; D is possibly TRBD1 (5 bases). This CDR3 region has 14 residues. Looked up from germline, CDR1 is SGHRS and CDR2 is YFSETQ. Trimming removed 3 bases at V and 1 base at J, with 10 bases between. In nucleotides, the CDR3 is TGCGCCAGCAGCTCGGAGGGGAGGAACACTGAAGCTTTCTTT. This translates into CASSSEGRNTEAFF.